A selection of T cell receptor beta chains follows, all from one sample in a study of early T cells in non-severe SARS-CoV-2 infection. MiXCR, run by TCRdb on the 5' RACE reads, gives a single entry per CDR3 protein. This table holds about 64,000 distinct CDR3 sequences, 10% to 15% found once. This sample comprised whole blood, obtained at baseline. The source of these receptors is an adult who was a healthcare worker with PCR-confirmed SARS-CoV-2 infection or an uninfected control (not recorded which). Each CDR3 is given with its conserved first and last residue. D genes are given only for firm matches. Not every row has a clone size; where given, it reads once, few, many or a size class.

CDR3 protein	CDR3 DNA	CDR3 length	V gene	J gene	D gene	clone size
CSARTPGNSYEQYF	TGCAGTGCAAGGACTCCAGGGAACTCCTACGAGCAGTACTTC	14	TRBV20-1	TRBJ2-7	-	few
CASSEPNTGELFF	TGTGCCAGCAGTGAACCAAACACCGGGGAGCTGTTTTTT	13	TRBV6-1	TRBJ2-2	-	few
CASSDPAGTGWNIQYF	TGTGCCAGCAGTGACCCAGCCGGGACAGGGTGGAACATTCAGTACTTC	16	TRBV2	TRBJ2-4	TRBD1	-
CASTDDRDRGRFGYTF	TGTGCCAGCACGGACGACCGGGACAGGGGGAGGTTTGGCTACACCTTC	16	TRBV28	TRBJ1-2	TRBD1	many
CSVEDGTGGPWDSPLHF	TGCAGCGTTGAAGATGGAACAGGGGGCCCTTGGGATTCACCCCTCCACTTT	17	TRBV29-1	TRBJ1-6	TRBD1	many
CASSPGDRDLYGYTF	TGTGCCAGCAGCCCGGGGGACAGGGATTTATATGGCTACACCTTC	15	TRBV9	TRBJ1-2	TRBD1	-
CSPDGTYSSGANVLTF	TGCAGCCCAGATGGGACTTACAGCTCTGGGGCCAACGTCCTGACTTTC	16	TRBV29-1	TRBJ2-6	-	-
CATRTSGDTGELFF	TGTGCCACCCGGACTAGCGGGGACACCGGGGAGCTGTTTTTT	14	TRBV6-2/TRBV6-3	TRBJ2-2	TRBD2	-
CASSGSPSYEQYF	TGTGCCAGCTCCGGCTCTCCCTCCTACGAGCAGTACTTC	13	TRBV28	TRBJ2-7	-	many
CASRRRGQGFSQPQHF	TGTGCCAGCCGCCGACGAGGACAGGGATTTAGTCAGCCCCAGCATTTT	16	TRBV28	TRBJ1-5	TRBD1	few
CASSLVSSDTQYF	TGTGCCAGCAGCTTAGTCAGTTCAGATACGCAGTATTTT	13	TRBV7-8	TRBJ2-3	-	few
CASSGGQSIYEQYF	TGTGCCAGCTCAGGGGGACAGTCAATCTACGAGCAGTACTTC	14	TRBV18	TRBJ2-7	TRBD1	-
CASSRDRENSPLHF	TGTGCCAGCAGCCGGGACAGGGAGAATTCACCCCTCCACTTT	14	TRBV7-9	TRBJ1-6	TRBD1	-
CASSSGTSQFNEQFF	TGTGCCAGCAGTTCCGGGACATCCCAATTCAATGAGCAGTTCTTC	15	TRBV27	TRBJ2-1	-	many
CATSKGTGGSQPQHF	TGTGCCACCAGCAAAGGGACAGGGGGCAGTCAGCCCCAGCATTTT	15	TRBV24-1	TRBJ1-5	TRBD1	many
CASSLVPGELFF	TGTGCCAGCAGCTTAGTGCCCGGGGAGCTGTTTTTT	12	TRBV11-2	TRBJ2-2	-	-
CAWSPLSGSEKLFF	TGTGCCTGGAGCCCTCTCAGCGGAAGCGAAAAACTGTTTTTT	14	TRBV30	TRBJ1-4	-	once
CASSRTLRTGQSDGYTF	TGTGCCAGCAGCCGGACACTGAGGACAGGGCAATCAGATGGCTACACCTTC	17	TRBV7-2	TRBJ1-2	TRBD1	-
CASSPRTGFDEQFF	TGTGCCAGCAGCCCAAGGACAGGGTTCGATGAGCAGTTCTTC	14	TRBV13	TRBJ2-1	TRBD1	-
CASSSDRVTGRITNTGELFF	TGTGCCAGCAGCTCCGATAGGGTGACAGGGAGGATAACGAACACCGGGGAGCTGTTTTTT	20	TRBV6-2/TRBV6-3	TRBJ2-2	-	few
CASSSPQRDRTQYF	TGTGCCAGTAGTAGCCCGCAAAGGGATAGGACGCAGTATTTT	14	TRBV19	TRBJ2-3	-	-
CASSWGTDTQYF	TGTGCCAGCAGTTGGGGCACAGATACGCAGTATTTT	12	TRBV27	TRBJ2-3	-	medium-sized
CASSRRQGGGYTF	TGTGCCAGTAGTAGACGACAAGGGGGAGGCTACACCTTC	13	TRBV19	TRBJ1-2	-	few
CASSRVQTTGANVLTF	TGTGCCAGCAGCAGGGTTCAAACTACTGGGGCCAACGTCCTGACTTTC	16	TRBV25-1	TRBJ2-6	-	many
CASSLEYRGRGEQFF	TGTGCCAGCAGCTTAGAGTATAGGGGGCGAGGTGAGCAGTTCTTC	15	TRBV7-6	TRBJ2-1	TRBD1	-
CSVAGQTNTEAFF	TGCAGCGTTGCCGGTCAGACTAACACTGAAGCTTTCTTT	13	TRBV29-1	TRBJ1-1	-	-
CASTRLAGVSGTWEQYF	TGTGCCAGCACGCGACTAGCGGGAGTTTCGGGGACGTGGGAGCAGTACTTC	17	TRBV7-8	TRBJ2-7	TRBD2	many
CASGDGRTPNTGELFF	TGTGCCAGCGGGGACGGGAGAACTCCGAACACCGGGGAGCTGTTTTTT	16	TRBV14	TRBJ2-2	-	many
CASSQEWLSGNTIYF	TGTGCCAGCAGCCAAGAGTGGCTTTCTGGAAACACCATATATTTT	15	TRBV4-2	TRBJ1-3	-	-
CASSTTGGKNTEAFF	TGTGCCAGCAGTACCACAGGGGGAAAGAACACTGAAGCTTTCTTT	15	TRBV27	TRBJ1-1	TRBD1	few
CASRATSGYYEQYF	TGTGCCAGCAGAGCGACTAGCGGGTATTACGAGCAGTACTTC	14	TRBV25-1	TRBJ2-7	TRBD2	few
CASSLQLDSPNTGELFF	TGTGCCAGCAGTTTACAACTGGACAGCCCGAACACCGGGGAGCTGTTTTTT	17	TRBV6-2/TRBV6-3	TRBJ2-2	-	-
CASSTTGGGRSPLHF	TGTGCCAGCAGCACTACTGGAGGGGGACGGTCACCCCTCCACTTT	15	TRBV7-9	TRBJ1-6	-	-
CASSLDGRGLAEAFF	TGTGCCAGCAGCTTAGATGGCAGGGGGCTAGCTGAAGCTTTCTTT	15	TRBV7-9	TRBJ1-1	TRBD1	few
CASSGSGGQETQYF	TGTGCCAGCAGCGGGTCGGGGGGCCAAGAGACCCAGTACTTC	14	TRBV7-7	TRBJ2-5	TRBD2	-
CASSPPGTGVPTF	TGTGCCAGCAGCCCTCCCGGGACAGGGGTACCCACCTTC	13	TRBV6-5	TRBJ1-2	TRBD1	many
CASSLVRQGDTEAFF	TGTGCCAGCAGCTTGGTACGCCAGGGGGACACTGAAGCTTTCTTT	15	TRBV5-6	TRBJ1-1	TRBD1	few
CASSMSVFAGELFF	TGTGCCAGTAGTATGAGCGTTTTTGCCGGGGAGCTGTTTTTT	14	TRBV19	TRBJ2-2	-	few
CASSVGHVNTGELFF	TGTGCCAGCAGCGTAGGACATGTTAACACCGGGGAGCTGTTTTTT	15	TRBV9	TRBJ2-2	-	few
CASSDREETQYF	TGTGCCAGCTCAGACAGGGAAGAGACCCAGTACTTC	12	TRBV18	TRBJ2-5	TRBD1	few
CASSLYKGATNEKLFF	TGTGCCAGCAGTTTATACAAGGGAGCAACTAATGAAAAACTGTTTTTT	16	TRBV12-3/TRBV12-4	TRBJ1-4	-	-
CAISEFGEQYF	TGTGCCATCAGTGAATTCGGTGAGCAGTACTTC	11	TRBV10-3	TRBJ2-7	-	-
CASSLHGGARDTEAFF	TGTGCCAGCAGTTTGCATGGGGGGGCGCGTGACACTGAAGCTTTCTTT	16	TRBV28	TRBJ1-1	-	many
CASSLGAGENSNQPQHF	TGTGCCAGCAGTTTGGGGGCAGGGGAGAATAGCAATCAGCCCCAGCATTTT	17	TRBV27	TRBJ1-5	-	few
CASRLGVMNTEAFF	TGTGCCAGCAGGTTAGGGGTTATGAACACTGAAGCTTTCTTT	14	TRBV6-5	TRBJ1-1	-	few
CASSLTGGANYGYTF	TGTGCCAGCAGTTTGACAGGGGGCGCGAACTATGGCTACACCTTC	15	TRBV6-5	TRBJ1-2	TRBD1	few
CASSLVRQTNEKLFF	TGTGCCAGCAGCTTAGTTCGACAGACTAATGAAAAACTGTTTTTT	15	TRBV7-2	TRBJ1-4	-	many
CASSLFVGGTSPNEQYF	TGTGCCAGCAGCTTATTCGTTGGGGGGACTAGTCCAAACGAGCAGTACTTC	17	TRBV11-2	TRBJ2-7	TRBD2	few
CSVVVVQLNTEAFF	TGCAGCGTTGTTGTTGTGCAGTTGAACACTGAAGCTTTCTTT	14	TRBV29-1	TRBJ1-1	-	-
CASSQTSGTRRYNEQFF	TGTGCCAGCAGCCAAACCTCCGGGACTAGACGCTACAATGAGCAGTTCTTC	17	TRBV3-1	TRBJ2-1	TRBD2	-
CASSTSGVSSYEQYF	TGTGCCAGCTCTACGAGCGGGGTAAGCTCCTACGAGCAGTACTTC	15	TRBV27	TRBJ2-7	TRBD2	-
CAGSSPLTSEQFF	TGTGCCGGCAGCTCTCCTCTGACTAGTGAGCAGTTCTTC	13	TRBV6-5	TRBJ2-1	-	-